What follows is one T cell receptor (beta chain) and its context. Its antigen is still unknown. Some clones are missing from TCRdb's copy, which holds only in-frame ones; the method was immunoSEQ multiplex PCR. The data show about 140,000 clones, 70% to 90% seen once. The data were obtained in a study of Ad26.COV2.S vaccination and SARS-CoV-2 variants. General study points: Non-spike TCR breadth did not differ much between vaccine and placebo recipients. Total T cell responses, in the TCR breadth and depth analyses, may have been underestimated. Placebo recipients trailed vaccine recipients in spike-specific TCR breadth. Spike-specific CD8+ and CD4+ T cell responses reportedly showed substantial breadth after vaccination.

Trimming cost V 4 bases and J 4 bases, with 10 bases left between them. CDR1 is SQVTM and CDR2 is ANQGSEA in the germline V gene. The CDR3 has 12 amino acids. The receptor comes from a human donor who had recovered from COVID-19. This specimen consisted of peripheral blood, obtained after recovery from COVID-19. The chain has TRBV29-1 and TRBJ1-2; D is ambiguous. The CDR3 sequence is CSVGPLSYGYTF. DNA of the CDR3: TGCAGCGTTGGTCCCTTGTCCTATGGCTACACCTTC.